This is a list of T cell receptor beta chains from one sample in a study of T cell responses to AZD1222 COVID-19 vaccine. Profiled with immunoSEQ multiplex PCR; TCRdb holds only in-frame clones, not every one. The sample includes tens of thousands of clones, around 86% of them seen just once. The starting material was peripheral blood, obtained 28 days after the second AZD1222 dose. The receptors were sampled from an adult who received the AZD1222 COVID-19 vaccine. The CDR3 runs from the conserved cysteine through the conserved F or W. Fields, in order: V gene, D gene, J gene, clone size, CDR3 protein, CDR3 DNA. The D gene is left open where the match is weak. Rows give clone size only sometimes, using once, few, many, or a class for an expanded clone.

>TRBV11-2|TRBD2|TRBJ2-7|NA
CASRRGMGVYEQYF
TGTGCCAGCAGGCGGGGGATGGGTGTCTACGAGCAGTACTTC
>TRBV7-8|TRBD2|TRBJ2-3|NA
CASSPSGGAFLDTQYF
TGTGCCAGCAGCCCGAGCGGGGGGGCGTTCTTGGATACGCAGTATTTT
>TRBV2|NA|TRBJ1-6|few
CASKETEKYNSPLHF
TGTGCCAGCAAAGAGACGGAAAAATATAATTCACCCCTCCACTTT
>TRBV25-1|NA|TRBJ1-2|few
CASSPDSGYGYTF
TGTGCCAGCAGCCCCGACTCCGGCTATGGCTACACCTTC
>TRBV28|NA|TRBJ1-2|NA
CASSLPNRNYGYTF
TGTGCCAGCAGCCTTCCGAACAGAAACTATGGCTACACCTTC
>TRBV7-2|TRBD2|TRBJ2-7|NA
CASSFSGGTSYEQYF
TGTGCCAGCAGCTTCTCGGGGGGTACCTCCTACGAGCAGTACTTC
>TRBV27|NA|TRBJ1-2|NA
CASSLNRDPLWYGYTF
TGTGCCAGCAGTTTAAATCGGGACCCACTTTGGTACGGCTACACCTTC
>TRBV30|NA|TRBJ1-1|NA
CAWSPVLNTEAFF
TGTGCCTGGAGCCCAGTTTTGAACACTGAAGCTTTCTTT
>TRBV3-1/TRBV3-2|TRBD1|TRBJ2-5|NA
CASSPIGQGMETQYF
TGTGCCAGCAGCCCCATAGGACAGGGGATGGAGACCCAGTACTTC
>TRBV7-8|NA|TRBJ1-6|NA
CASSLGWGNSPLHF
TGTGCCAGCAGCTTAGGATGGGGTAATTCACCCCTCCACTTT
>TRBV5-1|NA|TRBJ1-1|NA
CASSLAGGYTEAFF
TGCGCCAGCAGCTTGGCGGGGGGGTACACTGAAGCTTTCTTT
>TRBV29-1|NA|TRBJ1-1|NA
CSVVDTNTEAFF
TGCAGCGTTGTTGATACTAACACTGAAGCTTTCTTT
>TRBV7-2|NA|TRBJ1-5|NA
CASSLSGGNQPQHF
TGTGCCAGCAGCTTATCGGGAGGCAATCAGCCCCAGCATTTT
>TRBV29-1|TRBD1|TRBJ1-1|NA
CSVADRENTEAFF
TGCAGCGTAGCGGACAGGGAGAACACTGAAGCTTTCTTT
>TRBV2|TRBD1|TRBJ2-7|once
CASSADRGTYEQYF
TGTGCCAGCAGTGCCGACAGGGGCACCTACGAGCAGTACTTC
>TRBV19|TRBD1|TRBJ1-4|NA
CASSTTGGGEKLFF
TGTGCCAGTAGTACGACAGGGGGGGGTGAAAAACTGTTTTTT
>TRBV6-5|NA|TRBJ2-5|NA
CASSNLGETQYF
TGTGCCAGCAGTAACTTGGGAGAGACCCAGTACTTC